This TCR beta chain was documented in a study of vaccination and CD4 T cells after COVID-19. With regard to this clonotype: Its target is not known.

Treatment in this sample: approximately nine-day PBMC culture with coronavirus spike peptide pools or control peptides (ViraFEST assay). Sequencing of the DNA from cultured CD4+ T cells was carried out with the Oncomine TCR Beta short-read assay. MiXCR, run by TCRdb on the PCR reads, gives a single entry per CDR3 protein. Of fewer than 15,000 distinct CDR3 sequences in the sample, 44% were seen once. The V and J ends lost 4 bases and 1 base, in that order; junction bases with no gene match: 11. The CDR3 runs to 18 residues. Germline values: CDR1 SGDLS, CDR2 YYNGEE. The source material was CD4+ T cells from blood, cultured in vitro. The receptor's source is a human donor who had recovered from COVID-19. The chain links TRBV9 to TRBJ1-1, with 12 bases fitting TRBD1. In nucleotides, the CDR3 is TGTGCCAGCAGCCCCGCCGGGACAGGGGGCGTTGGGAACACTGAAGCTTTCTTT. Translated: CASSPAGTGGVGNTEAFF.